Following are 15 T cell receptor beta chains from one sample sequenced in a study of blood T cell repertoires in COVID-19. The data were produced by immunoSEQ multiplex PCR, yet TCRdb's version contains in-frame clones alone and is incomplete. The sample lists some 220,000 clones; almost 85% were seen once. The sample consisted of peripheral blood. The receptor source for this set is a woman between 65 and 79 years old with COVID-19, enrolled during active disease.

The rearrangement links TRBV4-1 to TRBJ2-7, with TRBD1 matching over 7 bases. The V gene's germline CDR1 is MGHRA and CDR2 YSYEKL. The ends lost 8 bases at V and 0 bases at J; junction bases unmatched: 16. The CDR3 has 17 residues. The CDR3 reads CASGRFGDSPSSYEQYF. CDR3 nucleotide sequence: TGCGCCAGCGGCAGATTTGGGGACAGCCCCAGCTCCTACGAGCAGTACTTC.

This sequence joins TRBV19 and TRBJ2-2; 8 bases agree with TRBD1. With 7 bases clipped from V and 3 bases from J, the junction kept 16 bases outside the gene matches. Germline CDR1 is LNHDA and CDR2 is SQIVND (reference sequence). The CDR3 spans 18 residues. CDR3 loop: CASTQGPVRGRYTGELFF. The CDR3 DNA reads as TGTGCCAGTACCCAAGGCCCCGTCAGGGGGCGTTACACCGGGGAGCTGTTTTTT.

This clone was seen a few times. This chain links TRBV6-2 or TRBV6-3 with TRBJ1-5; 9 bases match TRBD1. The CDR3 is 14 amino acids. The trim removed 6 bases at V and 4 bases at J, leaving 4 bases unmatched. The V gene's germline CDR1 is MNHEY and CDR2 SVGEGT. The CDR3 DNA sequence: TGTGCCAGCAGCGAAGGACAGGGGAATCAGCCCCAGCATTTT. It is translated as CASSEGQGNQPQHF.

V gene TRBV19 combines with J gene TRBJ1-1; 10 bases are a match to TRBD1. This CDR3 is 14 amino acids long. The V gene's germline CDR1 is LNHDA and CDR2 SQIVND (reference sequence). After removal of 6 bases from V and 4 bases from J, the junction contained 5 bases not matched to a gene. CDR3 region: CASRRRDRGTEAFF. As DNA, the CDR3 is TGTGCCAGTAGGCGCCGGGACAGGGGCACTGAAGCTTTCTTT.

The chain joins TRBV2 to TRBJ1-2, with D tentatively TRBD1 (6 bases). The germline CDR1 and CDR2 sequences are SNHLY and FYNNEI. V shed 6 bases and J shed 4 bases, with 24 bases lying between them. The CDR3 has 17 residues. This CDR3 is CASSNPGGPLTFYGYTF. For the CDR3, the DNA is TGTGCCAGCAGCAACCCGGGGGGCCCCCTCACGTTCTATGGCTACACCTTC.

CDR3 in DNA: TGTGCCAGCAGCTTTACCGGGACAGGGGGCGAGCAGTACTTC. Amino acid sequence: CASSFTGTGGEQYF. The chain uses TRBV7-9 and TRBJ2-7, with 11 bases matching TRBD1. The CDR3 covers 14 residues. From germline, CDR1 is SEHNR and CDR2 FQNEAQ (reference sequence). V lost 3 bases and J lost 6; bases outside the gene matches: 4.

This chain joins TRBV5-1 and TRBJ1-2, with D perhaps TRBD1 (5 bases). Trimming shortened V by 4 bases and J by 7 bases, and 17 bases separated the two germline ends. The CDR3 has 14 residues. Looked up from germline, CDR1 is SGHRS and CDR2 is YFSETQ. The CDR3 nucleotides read TGCGCCAGCAGCGATGTACCAGGGAAGGTTGGCTACACCTTC. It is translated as CASSDVPGKVGYTF.

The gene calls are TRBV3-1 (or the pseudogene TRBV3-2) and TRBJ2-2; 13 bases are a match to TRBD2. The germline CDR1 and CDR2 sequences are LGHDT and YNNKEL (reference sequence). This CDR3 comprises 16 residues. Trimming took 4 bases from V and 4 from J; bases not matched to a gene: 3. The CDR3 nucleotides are TGTGCCAGCAGCCTCGGACTAGCGGGAGTCACCGGGGAGCTGTTTTTT. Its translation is CASSLGLAGVTGELFF.

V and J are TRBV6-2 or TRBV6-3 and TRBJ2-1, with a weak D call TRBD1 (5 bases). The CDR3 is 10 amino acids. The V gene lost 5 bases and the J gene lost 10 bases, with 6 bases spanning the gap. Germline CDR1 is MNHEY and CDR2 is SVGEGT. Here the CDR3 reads CASSDREQFF. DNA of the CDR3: TGTGCCAGCAGTGACAGAGAGCAGTTCTTC.

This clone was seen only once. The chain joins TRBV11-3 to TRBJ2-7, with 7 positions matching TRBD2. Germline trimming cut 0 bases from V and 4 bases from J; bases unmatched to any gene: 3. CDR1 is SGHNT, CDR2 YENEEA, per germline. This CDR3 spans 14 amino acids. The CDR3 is CASSLESGVYEQYF. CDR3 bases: TGTGCCAGCAGCTTAGAGAGCGGGGTTTACGAGCAGTACTTC.

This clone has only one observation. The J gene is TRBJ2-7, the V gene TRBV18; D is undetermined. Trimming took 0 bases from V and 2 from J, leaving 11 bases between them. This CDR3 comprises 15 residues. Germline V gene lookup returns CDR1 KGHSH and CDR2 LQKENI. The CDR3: CASSPPRDTAYEQYF. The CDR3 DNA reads TGTGCCAGCTCACCACCTCGAGACACAGCCTACGAGCAGTACTTC.

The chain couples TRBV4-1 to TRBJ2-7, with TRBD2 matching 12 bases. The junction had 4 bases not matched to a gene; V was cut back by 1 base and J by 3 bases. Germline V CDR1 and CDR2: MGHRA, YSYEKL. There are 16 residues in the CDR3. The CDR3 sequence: CASSQASGRVGYEQYF. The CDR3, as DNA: TGCGCCAGCAGCCAAGCTAGCGGGAGGGTTGGCTACGAGCAGTACTTC.

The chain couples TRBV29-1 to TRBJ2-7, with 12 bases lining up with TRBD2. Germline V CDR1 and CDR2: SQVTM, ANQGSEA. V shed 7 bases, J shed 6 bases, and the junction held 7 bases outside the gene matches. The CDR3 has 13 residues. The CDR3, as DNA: TGCAGCGCTGTCGGACTAGCGGGGACCGAGCAGTACTTC. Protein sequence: CSAVGLAGTEQYF.

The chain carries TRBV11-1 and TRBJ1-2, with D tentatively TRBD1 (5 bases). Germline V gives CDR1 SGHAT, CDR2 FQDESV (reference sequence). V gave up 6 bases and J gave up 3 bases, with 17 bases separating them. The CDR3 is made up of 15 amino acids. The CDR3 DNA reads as TGTGCCAGCAGAACTACCGGCGCGACAGACTATGGCTACACCTTC. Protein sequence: CASRTTGATDYGYTF. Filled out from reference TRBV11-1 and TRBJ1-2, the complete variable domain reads EAEVAQSPRYKITEKSQAVAFWCDPISGHATLYWYRQILGQGPELLVQFQDESVVDDSQLPKDRFSAERLKGVDSTLKIQPAELGDSAMYLCASRTTGATDYGYTFGSGTRLTVV.

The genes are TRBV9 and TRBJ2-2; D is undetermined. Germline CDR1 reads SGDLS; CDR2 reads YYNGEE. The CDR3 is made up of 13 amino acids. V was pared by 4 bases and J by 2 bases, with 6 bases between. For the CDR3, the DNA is TGTGCCAGCAGCCTCGTCAACACCGGGGAGCTGTTTTTT. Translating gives CASSLVNTGELFF.